The entry below describes one T cell receptor (beta chain). Together with a sample-barcoded 5' primer, a J-beta primer mix was included in a second PCR lasting about 7 to 12 cycles. Using its own MiXCR run on the 5' RACE reads, TCRdb lists one record per CDR3 protein. The table includes 800,000 to 950,000 distinct CDR3 sequences, about 48% detected once. V trimming: 5 bases; J trimming: 4 bases; junction bases outside the gene matches: 14. Germline CDR1 is PRHDT and CDR2 is FYEKMQ (reference sequence). This CDR3 region has 16 residues. These data belong to a study of blood T cells in healthy people across ages.

This rearrangement joins TRBV13 to TRBJ2-7, with 7 bases lining up with TRBD1. The sequence was collected from a man under 40 in good health. The sequenced sample consisted of blood. CDR3 coding DNA: TGTGCCAGCAGCGCCCGACAGGGTGCGACCCAATACGAGCAGTACTTC. Encoded protein: CASSARQGATQYEQYF.